The sequence of this TCR beta chain was determined in a study of identical twins. TCRdb analysed the 5' RACE reads with MiXCR anew, one entry per CDR3 protein. Among approximately 700,000 distinct CDR3 sequences listed, around a sixth were seen once. V was pared by 2 bases and J by 8 bases, with 13 bases between. The CDR3 has 14 residues. Germline assignment: CDR1 MNHEY and CDR2 SVGAGI. The same specimen was also included in a second study, on T cells expressing NK-cell markers.

This receptor was taken from a young woman in good health. The sequenced material came from PBMCs. This rearrangement joins TRBV6-5 to TRBJ2-1; perhaps D is TRBD1 or TRBD2 (5 bases each). CDR3 nucleotide sequence: TGTGCCAGCAGTTACGGGGCCGGGACCCATGAGCAGTTCTTC. This translates into CASSYGAGTHEQFF.